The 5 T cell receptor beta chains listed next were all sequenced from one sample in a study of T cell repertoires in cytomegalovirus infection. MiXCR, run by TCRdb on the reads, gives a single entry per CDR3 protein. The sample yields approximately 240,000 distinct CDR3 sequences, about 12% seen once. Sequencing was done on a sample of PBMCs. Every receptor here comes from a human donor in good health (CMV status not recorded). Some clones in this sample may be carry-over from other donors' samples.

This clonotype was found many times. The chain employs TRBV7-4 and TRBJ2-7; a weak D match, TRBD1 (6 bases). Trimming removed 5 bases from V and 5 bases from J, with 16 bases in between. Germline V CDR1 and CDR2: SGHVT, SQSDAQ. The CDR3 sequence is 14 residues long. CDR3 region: CASSRGPQGHEQYF. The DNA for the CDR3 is TGTGCCAGCAGCCGAGGCCCACAGGGACACGAGCAGTACTTC. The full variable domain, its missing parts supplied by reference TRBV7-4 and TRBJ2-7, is GAGVSQSPRYKVAKRGRDVALRCDSISGHVTLYWYRQTLGQGSEVLTYSQSDAQRDKSGRPSGRFSAERPERSVSTLKIQRTEQGDSAVYLCASSRGPQGHEQYFGPGTRLTVT.

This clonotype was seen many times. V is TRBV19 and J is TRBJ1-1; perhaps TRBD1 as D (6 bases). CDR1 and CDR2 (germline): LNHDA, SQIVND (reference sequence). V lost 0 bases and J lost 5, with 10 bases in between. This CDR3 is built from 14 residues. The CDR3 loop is CASSIDRGNTEAFF. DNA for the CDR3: TGTGCCAGTAGTATAGACAGGGGAAATACTGAAGCTTTCTTT.

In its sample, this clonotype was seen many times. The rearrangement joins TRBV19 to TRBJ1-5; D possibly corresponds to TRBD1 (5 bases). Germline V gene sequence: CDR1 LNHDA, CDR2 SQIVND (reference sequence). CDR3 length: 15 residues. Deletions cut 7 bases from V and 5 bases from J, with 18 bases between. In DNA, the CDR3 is TGTGCCAGTACTCTCAGAGGGGCAGTATATCAGCCCCAGCATTTT. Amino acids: CASTLRGAVYQPQHF.

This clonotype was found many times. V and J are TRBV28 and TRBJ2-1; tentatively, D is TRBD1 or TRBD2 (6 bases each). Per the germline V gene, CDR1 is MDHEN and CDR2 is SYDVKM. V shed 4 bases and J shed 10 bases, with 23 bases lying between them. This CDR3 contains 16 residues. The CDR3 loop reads CASSSEGLTGIGEQFF. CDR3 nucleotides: TGTGCCAGCAGTTCCGAAGGACTAACAGGGATTGGGGAGCAGTTCTTC.

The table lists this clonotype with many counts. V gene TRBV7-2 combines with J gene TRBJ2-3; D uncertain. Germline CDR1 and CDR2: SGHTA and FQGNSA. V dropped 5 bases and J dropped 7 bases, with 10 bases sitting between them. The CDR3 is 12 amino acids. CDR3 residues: CASSPPGYTQYF. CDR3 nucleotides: TGTGCCAGCAGCCCACCGGGTTATACGCAGTATTTT.